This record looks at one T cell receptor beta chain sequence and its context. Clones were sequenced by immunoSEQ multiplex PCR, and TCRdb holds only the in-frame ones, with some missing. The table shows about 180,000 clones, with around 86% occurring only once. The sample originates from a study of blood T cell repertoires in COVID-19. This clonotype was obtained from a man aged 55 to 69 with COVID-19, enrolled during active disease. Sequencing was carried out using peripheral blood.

The CDR3 protein is CASSVGAGTSGYNEQFF. As DNA, the CDR3 is TGTGCCAGCAGCGTAGGGGCCGGGACTAGCGGATACAATGAGCAGTTCTTC. The rearrangement links TRBV9 to TRBJ2-1; 11 positions agree with TRBD2. The CDR3 contains 17 residues. CDR1 is SGDLS and CDR2 is YYNGEE in the germline V gene. Unmatched junction bases numbered 6, after V lost 0 bases and J lost 4 bases.